This TCR beta chain derives from a study of CD4 T cells in relation to SARS-CoV-2 and coronaviruses. The CDR3 is 15 amino acids. Germline CDR1 is LNHDA and CDR2 is SQIVND (reference sequence). Trimming cost V 5 bases and J 4 bases; bases outside gene matches: 7. The protocol was immunoSEQ multiplex PCR, while the TCRdb copy is restricted to in-frame clones and leaves out a portion. The profile shows roughly 25,000 clones, under 80% of them singletons. Concerning this clone: Its antigen remains unknown.

Before the COVID-19 pandemic, during about 2011-2019, CD4+ T cells were taken from unexposed donors. CD4+ T cells were isolated from the cells after less than 13 days of culture. Testing used SARS-CoV-2 S/N and four cold-coronavirus spikes on unexposed-donor CD4+ T cells, cells permitting. The specimen was CD4+ T cells from PBMCs, cultured in vitro. The origin of this receptor is a human donor in good health. V and J are TRBV19 and TRBJ1-2; TRBD1 matches at 10 bases. CDR3 residues: CASSLGQGVGYGYTF. In DNA form, the CDR3 reads TGTGCCAGTAGTCTAGGACAGGGGGTAGGCTATGGCTACACCTTC.